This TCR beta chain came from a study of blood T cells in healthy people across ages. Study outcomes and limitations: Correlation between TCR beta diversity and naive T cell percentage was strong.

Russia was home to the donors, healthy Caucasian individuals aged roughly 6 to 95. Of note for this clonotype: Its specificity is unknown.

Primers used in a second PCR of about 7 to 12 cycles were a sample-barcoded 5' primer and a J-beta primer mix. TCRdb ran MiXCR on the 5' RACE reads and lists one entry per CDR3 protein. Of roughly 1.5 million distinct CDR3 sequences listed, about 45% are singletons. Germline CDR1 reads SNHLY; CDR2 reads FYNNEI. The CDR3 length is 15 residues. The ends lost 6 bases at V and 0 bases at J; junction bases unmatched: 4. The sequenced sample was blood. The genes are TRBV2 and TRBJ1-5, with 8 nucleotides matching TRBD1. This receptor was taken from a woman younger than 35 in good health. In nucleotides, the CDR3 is TGTGCCAGCAGCGGGGACAGGACTAGCAATCAGCCCCAGCATTTT. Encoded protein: CASSGDRTSNQPQHF.